This T cell receptor beta chain is drawn from a study of T cell responses to AZD1222 COVID-19 vaccine. The data were produced by immunoSEQ multiplex PCR, yet TCRdb's version contains in-frame clones alone and is incomplete. In the table there are around 95,000 clones, around 90% of which are singletons. With respect to this clone: Its target is unknown.

Germline values: CDR1 SGHRS, CDR2 YFSETQ. V lost 1 base, J lost 6 bases, and 10 bases lay in between. The CDR3 is 14 amino acids. Study observations and caveats: Unmutated variant regions are reportedly targeted by nearly half of spike-specific TCRs.

Material: peripheral blood, obtained on day 0 of AZD1222 vaccination. The TCR was taken from an adult in good health. This rearrangement joins TRBV5-1 to TRBJ1-4; TRBD1 is a possible D gene (6 bases). CDR3 in DNA: TGCGCCAGCAGCTTGACACAGGGCCATGAAAAACTGTTTTTT. This sequence encodes CASSLTQGHEKLFF. Full variable domain (outside the CDR3, taken from reference TRBV5-1 and TRBJ1-4): KAGVTQTPRYLIKTRGQQVTLSCSPISGHRSVSWYQQTPGQGLQFLFEYFSETQRNKGNFPGRFSGRQFSNSRSEMNVSTLELGDSALYLCASSLTQGHEKLFFGSGTQLSVL.